This T cell receptor (beta chain) was obtained from a study of blood T cell repertoires in COVID-19. With 7 bases removed from V and 7 bases from J, the gap between germline ends came to 17 bases. Germline V gene lookup returns CDR1 SNHLY and CDR2 FYNNEI. CDR3 length equals 14 residues. TCRdb's copy holds only in-frame clones and misses some; the assay was immunoSEQ multiplex PCR. The sample lists 100,000 or so clones; about 89% were seen once. The chain couples TRBV2 to TRBJ2-4; TRBD2 might be the D (7 bases). The specimen sequenced was peripheral blood. This TCR came from a human donor in a cohort sampled during active COVID-19. CDR3 in amino acids: CASTLGGALNIQYF. Written as DNA, the CDR3 is TGTGCCAGCACCTTGGGGGGGGCGTTGAACATTCAGTACTTC.